This TCR beta chain comes out of a study of human T cells and chemical hapten exposure. Study-level results: As patch test score rose, PT1 expanded TCR counts tended to rise as well.

The CDR3 has 16 amino acids. Germline V gene lookup returns CDR1 SGHAT and CDR2 FQNNGV. Trimming at V came to 4 bases and at J to 1 base, leaving 4 bases not matched to a gene. The library attached unique molecular identifiers to individual cDNA molecules. TCRdb itself ran the RACE reads through MiXCR, one entry per CDR3 protein. The sample shows more than 90,000 distinct CDR3 sequences, roughly 11% of them seen only once. Time point: patch test 2, 6 weeks after DPC sensitization. Treatment indicated: therapeutic diphenylcyclopropenone sensitization with weekly scalp DPC. Concerning this clonotype: No antigen is known for it.

The chain joins TRBV11-2 to TRBJ2-1, with 10 bases aligning to TRBD2. Here the sequenced sample was whole blood, taken in connection with sensitization to the hapten diphenylcyclopropenone (DPC). The sequence was obtained from a woman aged 40 to 50 with alopecia areata. Some clones in this sample may be carry-over from other donors' samples. Written as DNA, the CDR3 is TGTGCCAGCAGCTCTAGCGGGAGCGGTTCCTACAATGAGCAGTTCTTC. As protein: CASSSSGSGSYNEQFF.